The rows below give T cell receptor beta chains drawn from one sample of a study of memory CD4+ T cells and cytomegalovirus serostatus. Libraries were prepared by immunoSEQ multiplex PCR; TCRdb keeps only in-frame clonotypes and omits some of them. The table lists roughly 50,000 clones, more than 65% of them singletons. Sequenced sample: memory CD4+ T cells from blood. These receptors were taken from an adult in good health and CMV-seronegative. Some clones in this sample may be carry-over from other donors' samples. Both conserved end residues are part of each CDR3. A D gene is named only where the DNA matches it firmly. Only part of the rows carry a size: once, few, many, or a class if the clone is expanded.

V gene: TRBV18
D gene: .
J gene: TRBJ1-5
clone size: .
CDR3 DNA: TGTGCCAGCTCACCAGGGAACAATCAGCCCCAGCATTTT
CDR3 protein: CASSPGNNQPQHF

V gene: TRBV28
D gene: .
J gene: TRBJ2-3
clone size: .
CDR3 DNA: TGTGCCAGCAGTTTTATCACTGAGAGGGCTACAGATACGCAGTATTTT
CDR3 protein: CASSFITERATDTQYF

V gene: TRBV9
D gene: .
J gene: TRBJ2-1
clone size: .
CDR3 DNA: TGTGCCAGCAGCGTAGCCACGACCCGCAATGAGCAGTTCTTC
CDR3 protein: CASSVATTRNEQFF

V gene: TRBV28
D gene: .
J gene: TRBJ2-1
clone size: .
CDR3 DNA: TGTGCCAGCAGCTCAGGGCTCCCCTACAATGAGCAGTTCTTC
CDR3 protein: CASSSGLPYNEQFF

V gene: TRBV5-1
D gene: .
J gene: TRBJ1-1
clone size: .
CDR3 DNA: TGCGCCAGCAGCGCCGACGGGTTGAACACTGAAGCTTTCTTT
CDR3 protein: CASSADGLNTEAFF

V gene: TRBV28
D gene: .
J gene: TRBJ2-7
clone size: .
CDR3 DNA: TGTGCCAGCAGTTCACTAGGGAGCTACGAGCAGTACTTC
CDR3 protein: CASSSLGSYEQYF

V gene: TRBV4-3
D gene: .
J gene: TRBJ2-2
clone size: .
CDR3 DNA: TGCGCCAGCAGCCAAGAAGGTCGGACCGGGGAGCTGTTTTTT
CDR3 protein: CASSQEGRTGELFF

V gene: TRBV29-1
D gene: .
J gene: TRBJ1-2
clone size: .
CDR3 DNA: TGCAGCGGGTCCTCGGCAGGGGACTATGGCTACACCTTC
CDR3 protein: CSGSSAGDYGYTF

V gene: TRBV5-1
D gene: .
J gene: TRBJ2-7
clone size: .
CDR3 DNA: TGCGCCAGCAGCTTGAACGGGAGAAACTACGAGCAGTACTTC
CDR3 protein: CASSLNGRNYEQYF

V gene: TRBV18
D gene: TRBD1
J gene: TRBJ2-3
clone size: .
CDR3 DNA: TGTGCCAGCTCACCCAGGGGGCAGAGCACAGATACGCAGTATTTT
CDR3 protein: CASSPRGQSTDTQYF

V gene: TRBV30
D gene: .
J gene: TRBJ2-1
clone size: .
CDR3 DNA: TGTGCCTGGAGAGGGGCAGGACACTCTGAGCAGTTCTTC
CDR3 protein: CAWRGAGHSEQFF

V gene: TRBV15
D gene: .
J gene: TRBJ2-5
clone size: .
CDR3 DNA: TGTGCCACCAGCAGCCCTTTGGCAGATCAAGAGACCCAGTACTTC
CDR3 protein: CATSSPLADQETQYF

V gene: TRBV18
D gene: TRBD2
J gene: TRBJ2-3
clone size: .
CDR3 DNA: TGTGCCAGCTCACCCAGGAGCCAGCGGGGGAGCACAGATACGCAGTATTTT
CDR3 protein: CASSPRSQRGSTDTQYF

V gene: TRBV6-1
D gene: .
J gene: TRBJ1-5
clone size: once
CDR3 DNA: TGTGCCAGCAGTGGGGACGGACCGTATCAGCCCCAGCATTTT
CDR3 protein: CASSGDGPYQPQHF

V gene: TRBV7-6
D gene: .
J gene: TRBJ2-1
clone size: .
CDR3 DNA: TGTGCCAGCAGCTTAAGGGTCGCGAATGAGCAGTTCTTC
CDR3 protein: CASSLRVANEQFF

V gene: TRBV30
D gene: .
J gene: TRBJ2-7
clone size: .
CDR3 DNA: TGTGCCTGGAATCAGGGCGGAACCTCCTACGAGCAGTACTTC
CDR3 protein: CAWNQGGTSYEQYF

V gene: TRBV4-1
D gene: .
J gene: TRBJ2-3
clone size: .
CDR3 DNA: TGCGCCAGCAGCCAAGATGAGGGCTTATACACAGATACGCAGTATTTT
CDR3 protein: CASSQDEGLYTDTQYF

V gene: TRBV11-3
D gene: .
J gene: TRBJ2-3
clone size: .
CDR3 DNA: TGTGCCAGCAGCTTAAAGACGGGGACCCTTGTTGTAGATACGCAGTATTTT
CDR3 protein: CASSLKTGTLVVDTQYF

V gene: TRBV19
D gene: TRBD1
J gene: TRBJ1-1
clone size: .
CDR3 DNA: TGTGCCAGTAGTATAGGGGGAAACAGGGGGCACACTGAAGCTTTCTTT
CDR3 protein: CASSIGGNRGHTEAFF

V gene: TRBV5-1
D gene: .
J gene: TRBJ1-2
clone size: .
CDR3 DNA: TGCGCCAGCAGTAAAGAACCGGGAGCCTATGGCTACACCTTC
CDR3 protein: CASSKEPGAYGYTF

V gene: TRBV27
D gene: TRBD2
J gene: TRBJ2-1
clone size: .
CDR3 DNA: TGTGCCAGCAGCCAAGCCCGACTAGCGGGAGGGTTCAATGAGCAGTTCTTC
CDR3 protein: CASSQARLAGGFNEQFF

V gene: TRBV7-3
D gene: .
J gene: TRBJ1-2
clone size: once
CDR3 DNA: TGTGCCAGCAGCCCCCCCCCGGTGCCCCCCTATGGCTACACCTTC
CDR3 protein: CASSPPPVPPYGYTF

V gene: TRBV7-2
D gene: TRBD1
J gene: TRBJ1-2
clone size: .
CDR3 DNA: TGTGCCAGCAGCGCGCCGGGACAGAAACAGGCTAACTATGGCTACACCTTC
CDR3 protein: CASSAPGQKQANYGYTF

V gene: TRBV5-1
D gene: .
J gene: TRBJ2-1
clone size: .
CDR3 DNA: TGCGCCAGCAGCGCGGTAATAGGGGAGCAGTTCTTC
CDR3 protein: CASSAVIGEQFF

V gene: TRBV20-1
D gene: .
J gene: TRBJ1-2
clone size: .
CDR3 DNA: TGCAGTGCTAGAGTAAGCTATGGCTACACCTTC
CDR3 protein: CSARVSYGYTF

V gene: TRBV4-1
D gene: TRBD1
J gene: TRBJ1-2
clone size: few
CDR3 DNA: TGCGCCAGCAGCCAAGCCGGGACAGGGTCCAACTATGGCTACACCTTC
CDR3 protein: CASSQAGTGSNYGYTF

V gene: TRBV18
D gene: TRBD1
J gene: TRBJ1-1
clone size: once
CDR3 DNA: TGTGCCAGCTCACCCAGGACAGGGGCCACTGAAGCTTTCTTT
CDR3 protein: CASSPRTGATEAFF

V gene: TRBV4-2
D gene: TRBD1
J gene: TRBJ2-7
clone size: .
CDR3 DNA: TGTGCCAGCAGCTATGGGGACAGGGCCTACGAGCAGTACTTC
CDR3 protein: CASSYGDRAYEQYF

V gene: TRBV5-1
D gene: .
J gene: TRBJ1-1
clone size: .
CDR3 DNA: TGCGCCAGCAGCTTGGAAGCGGCCGGTCGCGAAGAAGCTTTCTTT
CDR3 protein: CASSLEAAGREEAFF

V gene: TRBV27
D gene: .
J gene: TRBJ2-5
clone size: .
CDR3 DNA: TGTGCCAGCAGTGGGGGTATTCAAGAGACCCAGTACTTC
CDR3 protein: CASSGGIQETQYF

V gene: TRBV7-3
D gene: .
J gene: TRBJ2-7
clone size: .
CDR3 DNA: TGTGCCAGCAGCTTAAGCCCCCAGGCCTACGAGCAGTACTTC
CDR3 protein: CASSLSPQAYEQYF

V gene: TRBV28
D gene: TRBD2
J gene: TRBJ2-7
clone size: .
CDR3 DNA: TGTGCCAGCAGTTTGACTAGCGTATACGAGCAGTACTTC
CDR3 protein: CASSLTSVYEQYF

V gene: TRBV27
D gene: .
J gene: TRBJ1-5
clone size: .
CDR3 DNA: TGTGCCAGCAGTTTCGGGGGGAATCAGCCCCAGCATTTT
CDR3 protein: CASSFGGNQPQHF

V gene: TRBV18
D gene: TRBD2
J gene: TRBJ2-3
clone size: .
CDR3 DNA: TGTGCCAGCTCAGGTTCCAGCGGGAGTGGGGATACGCAGTATTTT
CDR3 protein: CASSGSSGSGDTQYF

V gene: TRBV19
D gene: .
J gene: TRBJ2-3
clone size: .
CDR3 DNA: TGTGCCAGTAGGGCGGAGACCCCAGATACGCAGTATTTT
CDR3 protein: CASRAETPDTQYF

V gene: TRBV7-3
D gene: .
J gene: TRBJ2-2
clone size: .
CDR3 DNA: TGTGCCAGCAGCTTAGATCCGGGGCGGGAGCTGTTTTTT
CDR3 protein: CASSLDPGRELFF

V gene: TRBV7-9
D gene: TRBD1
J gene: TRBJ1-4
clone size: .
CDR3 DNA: TGTGCCAGCAGCTTCCGACAGGGGGCTGCTAATGAAAAACTGTTTTTT
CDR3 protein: CASSFRQGAANEKLFF

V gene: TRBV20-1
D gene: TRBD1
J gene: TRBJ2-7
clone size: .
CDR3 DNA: TGCAGTGCTTTACAGGGGTACGAGCAGTACTTC
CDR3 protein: CSALQGYEQYF

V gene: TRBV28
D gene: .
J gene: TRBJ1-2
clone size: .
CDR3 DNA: TGTGCCACGGGGCGCCTCTATGGCTACACCTTC
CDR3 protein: CATGRLYGYTF

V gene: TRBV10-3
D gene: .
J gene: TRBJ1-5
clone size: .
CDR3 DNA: TGTGCCAGCAAGCAGGATAGCAATCAGCCCCAGCATTTT
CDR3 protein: CASKQDSNQPQHF

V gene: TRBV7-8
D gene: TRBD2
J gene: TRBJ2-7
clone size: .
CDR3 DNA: TGTGCCAGCAGCTTAGTGGCGGGAGGGCCACACGAGCAGTACTTC
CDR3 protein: CASSLVAGGPHEQYF

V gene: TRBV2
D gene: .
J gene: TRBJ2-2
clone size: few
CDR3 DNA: TGTGCCAGCGCCGGGGGATCGGGCACCGGGGAGCTGTTTTTT
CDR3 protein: CASAGGSGTGELFF

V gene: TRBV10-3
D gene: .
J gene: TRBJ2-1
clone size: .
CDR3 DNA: TGTGCCATCAGTGAGTCGAAAGGGACTTACAATGAGCAGTTCTTC
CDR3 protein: CAISESKGTYNEQFF

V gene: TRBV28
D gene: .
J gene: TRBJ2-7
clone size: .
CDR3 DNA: TGTGCCAGCAGTTCGGGCGGGATGAACTACGAGCAGTACTTC
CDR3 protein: CASSSGGMNYEQYF